The clone carrying this T cell receptor beta chain was found a few times. Its antigen is not identified. Regions amplified from RNA transcripts were the TCR beta CDR3 regions. First-round RT-PCR of the TCR CDR3 relied on the HTBI primer set. TCRdb re-derived calls from the multiplex PCR reads in MiXCR, one entry per CDR3 protein. The sample records around 620,000 distinct CDR3 sequences, around 42% being singletons. A patient was excluded if there was uncontrolled infection, other autoimmune disease, pregnancy or lactation. The record originates from a study of T cells in Graves' hyperthyroidism and ophthalmopathy. Study results and limitations: Ophthalmopathy onset followed model prediction by a median around six months. Among clonotypes expanded in thyroid above 0.001, most were also found in blood.

Germline V gene data show CDR1 as MDHEN and CDR2 as SYDVKM. V lost 6 bases and J 1 base, leaving 15 bases between the germline ends. This CDR3 contains 15 residues. Source material: peripheral blood or thyroid tissue (not recorded which). This chain connects TRBV28 to TRBJ2-5; possible D gene TRBD1, 7 bases. The receptor was isolated from an adult woman with Graves' disease, either hyperthyroidism or ophthalmopathy (not recorded which). CDR3 nucleotide sequence: TGTGCCAGCAGGGGGGGCGGGACAGCCCAAGAGACCCAGTACTTC. Encoded protein: CASRGGGTAQETQYF.